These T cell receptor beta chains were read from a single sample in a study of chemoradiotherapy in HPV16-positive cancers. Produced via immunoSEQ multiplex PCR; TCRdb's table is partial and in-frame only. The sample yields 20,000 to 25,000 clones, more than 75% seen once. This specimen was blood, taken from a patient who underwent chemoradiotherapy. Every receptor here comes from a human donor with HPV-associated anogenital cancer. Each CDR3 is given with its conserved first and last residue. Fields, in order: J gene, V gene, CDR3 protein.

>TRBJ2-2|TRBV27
CASRGTGVTGELFF
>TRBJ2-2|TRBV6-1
CASSEVVGGGGELFF
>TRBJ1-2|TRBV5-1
CASSRDRGNYGYTF
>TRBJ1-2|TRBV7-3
CASSLISGDHGYTF
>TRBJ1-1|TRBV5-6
CASSLEWNTEAFF
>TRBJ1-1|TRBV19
CASSPPTGAATEAFF
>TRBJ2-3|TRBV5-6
CASSLGQRTGADTQYF
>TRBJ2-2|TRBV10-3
CAISETPNTGELFF
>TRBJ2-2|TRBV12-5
CASGLSYGELFF
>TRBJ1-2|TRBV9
CASSRGTGGNYGYTF
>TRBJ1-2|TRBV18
CASSPPIDLGYTF
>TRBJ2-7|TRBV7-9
CASSPERGYEQYF
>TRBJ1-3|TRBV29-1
CSSSQGTGNTIYF